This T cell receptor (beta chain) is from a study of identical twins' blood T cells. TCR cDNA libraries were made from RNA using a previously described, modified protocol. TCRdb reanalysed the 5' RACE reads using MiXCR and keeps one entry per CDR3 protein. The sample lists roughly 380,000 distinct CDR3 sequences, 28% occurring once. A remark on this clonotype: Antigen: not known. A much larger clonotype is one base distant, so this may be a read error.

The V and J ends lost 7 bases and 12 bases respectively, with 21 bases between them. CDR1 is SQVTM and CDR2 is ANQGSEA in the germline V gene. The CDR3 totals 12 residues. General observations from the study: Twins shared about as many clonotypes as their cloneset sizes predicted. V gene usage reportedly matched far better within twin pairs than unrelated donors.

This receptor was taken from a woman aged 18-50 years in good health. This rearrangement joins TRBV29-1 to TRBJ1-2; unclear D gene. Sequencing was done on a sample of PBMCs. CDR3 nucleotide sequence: TGCAGCGCGGATGCAGTGTCTATGGAGAACACCTTC. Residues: CSADAVSMENTF.